This T cell receptor beta chain derives from a study of cytomegalovirus exposure and HLA in healthy donors. Study findings and constraints: The study put 150 to 200 TCR beta chains on its list as cytomegalovirus-associated.

A multiplex PCR was run with 60 Vbeta primers and 13 Jbeta primers. Profiled with immunoSEQ multiplex PCR; TCRdb holds only in-frame clones, not every one. This sample has about 150,000 clones, with roughly 74% found just once. The CDR3 runs to 13 residues. The V and J ends lost 0 bases and 7 bases respectively, with 9 bases between them. Germline V gives CDR1 PRHDT, CDR2 FYEKMQ (reference sequence). This clone was counted only a few times. What it recognizes is unknown. The material sequenced was PBMCs. The gene calls are TRBV13 and TRBJ1-2, with D unclear. The clonotype was recovered from a man between 18 and 29 years old in good health and CMV-seronegative. DNA for the CDR3: TGTGCCAGCAGCTTAGGCCTTAGTCCTGGCTACACCTTC. Its protein is CASSLGLSPGYTF.